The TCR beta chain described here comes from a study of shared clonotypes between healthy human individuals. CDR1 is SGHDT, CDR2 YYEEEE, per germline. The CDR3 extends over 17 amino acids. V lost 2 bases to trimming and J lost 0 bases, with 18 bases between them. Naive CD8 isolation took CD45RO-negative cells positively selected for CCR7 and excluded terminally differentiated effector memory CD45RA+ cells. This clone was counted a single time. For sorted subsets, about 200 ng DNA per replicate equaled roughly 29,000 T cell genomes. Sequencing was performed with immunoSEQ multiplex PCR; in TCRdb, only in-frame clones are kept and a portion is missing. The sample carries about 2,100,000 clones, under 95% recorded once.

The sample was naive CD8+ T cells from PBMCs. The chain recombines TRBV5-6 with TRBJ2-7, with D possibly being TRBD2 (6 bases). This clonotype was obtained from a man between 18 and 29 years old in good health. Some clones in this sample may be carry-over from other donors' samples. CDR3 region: CASSFSLSGLSSYEQYF. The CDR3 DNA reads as TGTGCCAGCAGCTTTTCCCTTAGCGGATTAAGCTCCTACGAGCAGTACTTC.